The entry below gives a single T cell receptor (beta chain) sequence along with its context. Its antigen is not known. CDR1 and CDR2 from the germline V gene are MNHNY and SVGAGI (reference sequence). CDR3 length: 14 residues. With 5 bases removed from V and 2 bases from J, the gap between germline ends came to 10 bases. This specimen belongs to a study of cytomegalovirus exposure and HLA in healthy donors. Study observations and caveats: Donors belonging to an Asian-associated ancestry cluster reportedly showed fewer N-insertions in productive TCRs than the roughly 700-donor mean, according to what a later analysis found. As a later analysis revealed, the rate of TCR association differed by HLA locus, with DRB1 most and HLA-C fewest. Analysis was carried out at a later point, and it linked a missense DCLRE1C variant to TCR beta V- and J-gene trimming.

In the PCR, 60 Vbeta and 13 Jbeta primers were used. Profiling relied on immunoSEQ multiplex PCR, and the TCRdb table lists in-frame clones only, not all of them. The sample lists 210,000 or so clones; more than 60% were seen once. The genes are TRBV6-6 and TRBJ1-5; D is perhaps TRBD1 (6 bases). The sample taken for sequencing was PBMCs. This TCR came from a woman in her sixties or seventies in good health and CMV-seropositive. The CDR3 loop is CASSPTGGNQPQHF. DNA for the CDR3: TGTGCCAGCAGTCCGACAGGTGGCAATCAGCCCCAGCATTTT.